The 22 T cell receptor beta chains presented below share a single source sample, sequenced in a study of T cell responses to AZD1222 COVID-19 vaccine. Assay used: immunoSEQ multiplex PCR; TCRdb lists only in-frame clones, some missing. The sample carries 150,000 to 190,000 clones, 90% recorded once. The sample here was peripheral blood, taken on day 0 of AZD1222 vaccination. These receptors all stem from an adult in good health.

The chain employs TRBV14 and TRBJ2-2, with 11 bases identical to TRBD2. There are 16 residues in the CDR3. V gave up 0 bases and J gave up 7 bases; unmatched junction bases: 4. Germline CDR1 and CDR2: SGHDN and FVKESK. DNA for the CDR3: TGTGCCAGCAGCCAAGATACTAGCGGGAGTATCGGGGAGCTGTTTTTT. Translation: CASSQDTSGSIGELFF.

This CDR3 is CASRASGGANYGYTF. In DNA form, the CDR3 reads TGTGCCAGCAGAGCATCCGGGGGCGCTAACTATGGCTACACCTTC. The chain recombines TRBV28 with TRBJ1-2; D perhaps matches TRBD1 (6 bases). The CDR3 contains 15 residues. Trimming shortened V by 6 bases and J by 0 bases, and 14 bases separated the two germline ends. Per the germline V gene, CDR1 is MDHEN and CDR2 is SYDVKM.

The chain links TRBV18 to TRBJ1-5, with D hard to call. V shed 3 bases and J shed 7 bases, with 10 bases lying between them. This CDR3 is built from 13 residues. Looked up from germline, CDR1 is KGHSH and CDR2 is LQKENI. The CDR3 sequence is CASSPALGQPQHF. The CDR3 DNA sequence: TGTGCCAGCTCACCGGCGTTAGGGCAGCCCCAGCATTTT. The variable domain in full, with the rest retrieved from reference TRBV18 and TRBJ1-5, is NAGVMQNPRHLVRRRGQEARLRCSPMKGHSHVYWYRQLPEEGLKFMVYLQKENIIDESGMPKERFSAEFPKEGPSILRIQQVVRGDSAAYFCASSPALGQPQHFGDGTRLSIL.

V usage is TRBV5-8 and J usage is TRBJ1-1, with D unclear. The CDR3 extends over 11 amino acids. From germline, CDR1 is SGHTS and CDR2 YDEGEE. CDR3 sequence: CALIGNSEAFF. The DNA of the CDR3 is TGTGCTTTAATAGGCAACTCTGAAGCTTTCTTT.

The chain recombines TRBV19 with TRBJ2-5, with 10 bases that match TRBD2. V gave up 3 bases and J gave up 5 bases; unmatched junction bases: 15. This CDR3 has 18 amino acids. The V gene's germline CDR1 is LNHDA and CDR2 SQIVND (reference sequence). CDR3 DNA sequence: TGTGCCAGTAGTATTAGCCCACGGCTAGCGGGAGAGGTGGAGACCCAGTACTTC. Amino acids: CASSISPRLAGEVETQYF.

The rearrangement links TRBV6-5 to TRBJ1-4; tentatively, D is TRBD1 (5 bases). Trimming left V 4 bases short and J 14 bases short, with 11 bases between. Per germline, CDR1 MNHEY and CDR2 SVGAGI. The CDR3 spans 11 residues. In nucleotides, the CDR3 is TGTGCCAGCAGTTTCAAAGGGGTTCTGTTTTTT. This codes for CASSFKGVLFF.

The J gene is TRBJ2-7, the V gene TRBV9; D gene unclear. This CDR3 region has 13 residues. V gave up 4 bases and J gave up 5 bases, with 13 bases separating them. The germline gives CDR1 SGDLS, CDR2 YYNGEE. Here the CDR3 reads CASSSSFRDEQYF. The CDR3 coding sequence is TGTGCCAGCAGCTCCTCCTTTAGAGACGAGCAGTACTTC.

The chain joins TRBV12-3 or TRBV12-4 to TRBJ1-5; D is unresolved. With 5 bases removed from V and 5 bases from J, the gap between germline ends came to 10 bases. The CDR3 sequence is 13 residues long. CDR3 nucleotide sequence: TGTGCCAGCAGTCCTGGGATGTATCAGCCCCAGCATTTT. It translates to CASSPGMYQPQHF.

The chain uses TRBV4-3 and TRBJ2-2; D remains unclear. There are 15 residues in the CDR3. Between the trimmed V and J ends, which lost 0 bases and 0 bases, there was a span of 5 bases. CDR1 and CDR2 from the germline V gene are LGHNA and YSLEER. CDR3 coding DNA: TGCGCCAGCAGCCAAGAGCCAACGAACACCGGGGAGCTGTTTTTT. It yields the protein CASSQEPTNTGELFF.

V and J are TRBV4-1 and TRBJ2-7; no clear D gene. The germline V gene encodes CDR1 MGHRA and CDR2 YSYEKL. V lost 1 base, J lost 0 bases, and 4 bases lay in between. This CDR3 region has 13 residues. This CDR3 reads CASSQGTSYEQYF. The CDR3 nucleotides are TGCGCCAGCAGCCAAGGGACCTCCTACGAGCAGTACTTC.

In this sample, this clone turned up once. The chain uses TRBV30 and TRBJ2-3; D is perhaps TRBD2 (5 bases). Germline V gene data show CDR1 as GTSNPN and CDR2 as SVGIG (reference sequence). The CDR3 consists of 13 residues. V lost 3 bases and J 5 bases, leaving 12 bases between the germline ends. Written as DNA, the CDR3 is TGTGCCTGGAGGGACTGGTGGAGAGATACGCAGTATTTT. Translating gives CAWRDWWRDTQYF.

V gene TRBV6-1 combines with J gene TRBJ1-1, with 11 bases that match TRBD1. The germline gives CDR1 MNHNS, CDR2 SASEGT. The J segment lost 4 bases and the V segment lost 3 bases, leaving 13 bases of the junction unmatched. CDR3 length: 18 amino acids. CDR3 sequence reads: CASSDPGQGERWGTEAFF. In nucleotides, the CDR3 is TGTGCCAGCAGTGACCCGGGACAGGGGGAGAGGTGGGGCACTGAAGCTTTCTTT.

This sequence joins TRBV13 and TRBJ1-5, with D uncertain. Germline V gene data show CDR1 as PRHDT and CDR2 as FYEKMQ (reference sequence). CDR3 length: 15 amino acids. V lost 1 base, J lost 0 bases, and 7 bases lay in between. The CDR3 here is CASSLARNSNQPQHF. In DNA, the CDR3 is TGTGCCAGCAGCTTAGCCCGGAATAGCAATCAGCCCCAGCATTTT.

This clone was detected a few times. J is TRBJ2-2 and V is TRBV25-1, with no clear D. The CDR3 length is 14 residues. Trimming cost V 6 bases and J 2 bases, with 10 bases left between them. Germline-derived CDR1 and CDR2 are MGHDK and SYGVNS. The CDR3 bases are TGTGCCAGCAGGCCCGGAACTAACACCGGGGAGCTGTTTTTT. Translated, it gives CASRPGTNTGELFF.

This clone showed up just a few times. J is TRBJ1-2 and V is TRBV15; maybe TRBD1 (5 bases). The germline V gene has CDR1 LNHNV and CDR2 YYDKDF (reference sequence). Trimming took 0 bases from V and 2 from J, leaving 13 bases between them. The CDR3 length is 16 residues. CDR3 bases: TGTGCCACCAGCAGAGATCTTAGGACACCCAACTATGGCTACACCTTC. Its protein product is CATSRDLRTPNYGYTF.

This chain connects TRBV28 to TRBJ2-5; TRBD2 is a possible D gene (5 bases). This CDR3 comprises 17 residues. Germline V gene lookup returns CDR1 MDHEN and CDR2 SYDVKM. Trimming took off 10 bases at V and 5 bases at J, with 29 bases between the two ends. The CDR3 sequence is CATPLPLLLGEDETQYF. CDR3 bases: TGTGCCACCCCGTTGCCCTTATTACTAGGAGAGGATGAGACCCAGTACTTC.

The V call is TRBV27, the J call TRBJ1-6, with no clear D. The V gene's germline CDR1 is MNHEY and CDR2 SMNVEV (reference sequence). The CDR3 consists of 13 residues. Trimming pared 5 bases from V and 10 bases from J, leaving 12 bases between. The CDR3 nucleotides are TGTGCCAGCAGTCCCCCCGGGGTCTCACCCCTCCACTTT. This codes for CASSPPGVSPLHF.

This sequence joins TRBV4-1 and TRBJ1-1; TRBD1 aligns across 11 bases. V shed 7 bases, J shed 10 bases, and the junction held 11 bases outside the gene matches. The CDR3 is 14 amino acids. Germline-derived CDR1 and CDR2 are MGHRA and YSYEKL. The CDR3 reads CASTPGQGAFGAFF. The CDR3 region has the DNA TGCGCCAGCACGCCCGGACAGGGGGCTTTCGGAGCTTTCTTT.

This rearrangement joins TRBV2 to TRBJ1-1; D is unresolved. V was clipped by 6 bases and J by 0 bases, with 14 bases between them. The CDR3 totals 15 residues. Germline V CDR1 and CDR2: SNHLY, FYNNEI. CDR3 sequence (DNA): TGTGCCAGCAGGAAAGGTGTAGTCATGAACACTGAAGCTTTCTTT. Residues: CASRKGVVMNTEAFF.

The chain carries TRBV19 and TRBJ1-5; the D is unclear. V was shortened by 3 bases and J by 2 bases, with 11 bases between the two germline ends. The CDR3 contains 15 residues. CDR1 and CDR2 (germline): LNHDA, SQIVND (reference sequence). The CDR3 nucleotides are TGTGCCAGTAGTATTAACCCGGGTGGCAATCAGCCCCAGCATTTT. As protein: CASSINPGGNQPQHF.

The chain couples TRBV7-2 to TRBJ2-3; D may correspond to TRBD1 or TRBD2 (5 bases each). V shed 5 bases and J shed 3 bases, with 12 bases lying between them. The CDR3 spans 14 residues. Germline values: CDR1 SGHTA, CDR2 FQGNSA. The CDR3 spells CASSPGTWTDTQYF. The CDR3 nucleotides are TGTGCCAGCAGCCCCGGGACGTGGACAGATACGCAGTATTTT.

The CDR3 DNA sequence: TGTGCCACCAGCAGAGATCGGCCTAGCGGGACTAGCGGGAGGAGGGATACGCAGTATTTT. Its protein is CATSRDRPSGTSGRRDTQYF. The chain couples TRBV15 to TRBJ2-3, with 15 bases that match TRBD2. In germline, CDR1 is LNHNV, CDR2 YYDKDF (reference sequence). The CDR3 has 20 residues. The trim removed 0 bases at V and 6 bases at J, leaving 13 bases unmatched.